This T cell receptor (beta chain) originates from a study of human T cells and chemical hapten exposure. Overall study: Small pooled library volume differences mainly caused per-sample TCR yield variation.

Study-level results: TCRs exceeding 1 in 1000 frequency stayed unchanged with DPC sensitization.

This clonotype was picked up a small number of times. Its antigen is not identified. The library gave individual cDNA molecules unique molecular identifiers. Original processing notes: Across samples, TCR counts had a median of about 88,000 and ranged from roughly 20,000 to 690,600. Via MiXCR, TCRdb re-called the RACE reads, giving one row per CDR3 protein. The V and J calls come from TCRdb's annotation, not from the publication. The top ten hold under 10% of the sample, which has 28,000 or so distinct CDR3 sequences, around 7.4% seen once. Indicated time point: healthy volunteer bleed at 2 weeks. Total RNA was isolated from whole blood that had not been fractionated. CDR1 LGHDT and CDR2 YNNKEL come from the germline V gene (reference sequence). V lost 4 bases to trimming and J lost 5 bases, with 3 bases between them. The CDR3 is made up of 11 amino acids.

The sample comprised whole blood. The chain employs TRBV3-1 and TRBJ1-3; D ambiguous. This clonotype was sampled from a human donor in good health. Some clones in this sample may be carry-over from other donors' samples. CDR3 sequence reads: CASSRRNTIYF. As DNA, the CDR3 is TGTGCCAGCAGCCGAAGAAACACCATATATTTT. The full variable domain, with the rest looked up from reference TRBV3-1 and TRBJ1-3, is DTAVSQTPKYLVTQMGNDKSIKCEQNLGHDTMYWYKQDSKKFLKIMFSYNNKELIINETVPNRFSPKSPDKAHLNLHINSLELGDSAVYFCASSRRNTIYFGEGSWLTVV.